Shown below are 14 T cell receptor beta chains from a single sample sequenced in a study of cytomegalovirus exposure and HLA in healthy donors. PCR used 60 Vbeta primers and 13 Jbeta primers. Libraries were prepared by immunoSEQ multiplex PCR; TCRdb keeps only in-frame clonotypes and omits some of them. The sample contains under 200,000 clones, 80% to 85% of which appear only once. The sample taken for sequencing was PBMCs. Receptors originate from a male donor in good health and CMV-seronegative.

J is TRBJ1-5 and V is TRBV6-1; a weak D match, TRBD1 (6 bases). V was cut by 6 bases and J by 7 bases, with 16 bases left in between. Germline V lookup: CDR1 MNHNS, CDR2 SASEGT. This CDR3 has 14 residues. The CDR3 DNA reads TGTGCCAGCAGAGTACAGGGCTACCAACAGCCCCAGCATTTT. It codes for CASRVQGYQQPQHF.

The V call is TRBV6-1, the J call TRBJ2-7, with a tentative D call TRBD1 (5 bases). CDR3 length equals 16 residues. V lost 2 bases and J lost 0, with 14 bases in between. Germline V gene lookup returns CDR1 MNHNS and CDR2 SASEGT. In DNA form, the CDR3 reads TGTGCCAGCAGTGAACCTCGTGACAGCAGCTCCTACGAGCAGTACTTC. Amino acids: CASSEPRDSSSYEQYF.

V gene TRBV5-1 combines with J gene TRBJ1-3; D remains ambiguous. The CDR3 runs to 16 residues. Trimming stripped 1 base from V and 0 bases from J, with 11 bases between. Germline assignment: CDR1 SGHRS and CDR2 YFSETQ. CDR3 amino acids: CASSLSNLRSGNTIYF. Written as DNA, the CDR3 is TGCGCCAGCAGCTTGAGCAACCTTCGCTCTGGAAACACCATATATTTT.

The V and J genes are TRBV5-6 and TRBJ2-3; TRBD1 agrees at 8 bases. The V and J ends lost 0 bases and 4 bases, in that order; junction bases with no gene match: 1. The CDR3 is 14 residues long. Germline V gene data show CDR1 as SGHDT and CDR2 as YYEEEE. Written as DNA, the CDR3 is TGTGCCAGCAGCTTGGCAGGGGGCTCAGATACGCAGTATTTT. Translation gives CASSLAGGSDTQYF.

The rearrangement links TRBV6-1 to TRBJ2-7; a weak D match, TRBD1 (6 bases). The germline V gene has CDR1 MNHNS and CDR2 SASEGT. The CDR3 is made up of 13 amino acids. V was pared by 6 bases and J by 3 bases, with 12 bases between. As DNA, the CDR3 is TGTGCCAGCAGGGATACAGGGAGCTACGAGCAGTACTTC. This sequence encodes CASRDTGSYEQYF.

The chain links TRBV19 to TRBJ1-5; D is perhaps TRBD1 (5 bases). V lost 9 bases and J lost 0, with 15 bases in between. This CDR3 is built from 15 residues. Germline-derived CDR1 and CDR2 are LNHDA and SQIVND (reference sequence). DNA for the CDR3: TGTGCCAGCGCCCCGTCAGGGAATAGCAATCAGCCCCAGCATTTT. Encoded protein: CASAPSGNSNQPQHF.

The chain couples TRBV11-2 to TRBJ2-2; 14 nucleotides match TRBD2. V lost 8 bases, J lost 3 bases, and 14 bases stayed unmatched. Germline CDR1 and CDR2: SGHAT and FQNNGV. This CDR3 region has 19 residues. The CDR3 sequence: CASYSRTSGGLWHTGELFF. For the CDR3, the DNA is TGTGCCAGCTACAGCAGGACTAGCGGGGGGTTATGGCACACCGGGGAGCTGTTTTTT.

The genes are TRBV7-9 and TRBJ2-3; 14 positions match TRBD2. This CDR3 comprises 16 residues. Germline V gives CDR1 SEHNR, CDR2 FQNEAQ (reference sequence). The V and J ends lost 3 bases and 4 bases, in that order; junction bases with no gene match: 3. As DNA, the CDR3 is TGTGCCAGCAGCTTCCCGGGACTAGCGGGGGCAGATACGCAGTATTTT. Translating gives CASSFPGLAGADTQYF. The full variable domain, in which reference TRBV7-9 and TRBJ2-3 provide the parts outside the CDR3, is DTGVSQNPRHKITKRGQNVTFRCDPISEHNRLYWYRQTLGQGPEFLTYFQNEAQLEKSRLLSDRFSAERPKGSFSTLEIQRTEQGDSAMYLCASSFPGLAGADTQYFGPGTRLTVL.

This clone was seen just once. The chain carries TRBV9 and TRBJ1-1; 7 bases map to TRBD1. The germline gives CDR1 SGDLS, CDR2 YYNGEE. With 4 bases clipped from V and 4 bases from J, the junction kept 7 bases outside the gene matches. CDR3 length equals 14 residues. Here the CDR3 reads CASSPTDRRTEAFF. CDR3 DNA sequence: TGTGCCAGCAGCCCCACGGACAGGCGCACTGAAGCTTTCTTT.

This chain links TRBV5-1 with TRBJ1-2, with 12 bases matching TRBD1. The CDR3 spans 16 residues. Per germline, CDR1 SGHRS and CDR2 YFSETQ. V trimming: 5 bases; J trimming: 6 bases; junction bases outside the gene matches: 11. The CDR3 bases are TGCGCCAGCAGACTAGGGACAGGGGGCGGTTTCGATGGCTACACCTTC. This encodes CASRLGTGGGFDGYTF.

V gene TRBV6-6 combines with J gene TRBJ2-5; TRBD1 aligns across 7 bases. This CDR3 region has 13 residues. Germline V gives CDR1 MNHNY, CDR2 SVGAGI (reference sequence). The junction had 2 bases not matched to a gene; V was cut back by 2 bases and J by 5 bases. Here the CDR3 reads CASSYTRGETQYF. CDR3 in DNA: TGTGCCAGCAGTTACACCAGGGGGGAGACCCAGTACTTC.

This clone was counted only a few times. This chain joins TRBV18 and TRBJ1-2, with D possibly being TRBD1 (6 bases). CDR3 length: 13 amino acids. Germline CDR1 reads KGHSH; CDR2 reads LQKENI. Deletions cut 6 bases from V and 6 bases from J, with 14 bases between. The CDR3 nucleotides read TGTGCCAGCTCCGCGGACAGCGGTGATGGCTACACCTTC. Amino acids: CASSADSGDGYTF. Combining the CDR3 with reference TRBV18 and TRBJ1-2 gives the whole variable domain NAGVMQNPRHLVRRRGQEARLRCSPMKGHSHVYWYRQLPEEGLKFMVYLQKENIIDESGMPKERFSAEFPKEGPSILRIQQVVRGDSAAYFCASSADSGDGYTFGSGTRLTVV.

This clone has a handful of counts. V is TRBV5-4 and J is TRBJ1-1, with TRBD1 matching 7 bases. There are 12 residues in the CDR3. After removal of 5 bases from V and 6 bases from J, the junction contained 4 bases not matched to a gene. The germline gives CDR1 SGHNT, CDR2 YYREEE (reference sequence). CDR3 sequence: CASRVGTAEAFF. The CDR3 bases are TGTGCCAGCAGAGTTGGGACAGCTGAAGCTTTCTTT.

The V call is TRBV15, the J call TRBJ2-7; 7 positions match TRBD1. Germline V CDR1 and CDR2: LNHNV, YYDKDF (reference sequence). J gave up 3 bases and V 0 bases, and 8 bases lay outside the gene matches. The CDR3 has 16 amino acids. The CDR3: CATSRDLLGTDYEQYF. The CDR3 DNA follows: TGTGCCACCAGCAGAGATCTTCTCGGGACAGACTACGAGCAGTACTTC.